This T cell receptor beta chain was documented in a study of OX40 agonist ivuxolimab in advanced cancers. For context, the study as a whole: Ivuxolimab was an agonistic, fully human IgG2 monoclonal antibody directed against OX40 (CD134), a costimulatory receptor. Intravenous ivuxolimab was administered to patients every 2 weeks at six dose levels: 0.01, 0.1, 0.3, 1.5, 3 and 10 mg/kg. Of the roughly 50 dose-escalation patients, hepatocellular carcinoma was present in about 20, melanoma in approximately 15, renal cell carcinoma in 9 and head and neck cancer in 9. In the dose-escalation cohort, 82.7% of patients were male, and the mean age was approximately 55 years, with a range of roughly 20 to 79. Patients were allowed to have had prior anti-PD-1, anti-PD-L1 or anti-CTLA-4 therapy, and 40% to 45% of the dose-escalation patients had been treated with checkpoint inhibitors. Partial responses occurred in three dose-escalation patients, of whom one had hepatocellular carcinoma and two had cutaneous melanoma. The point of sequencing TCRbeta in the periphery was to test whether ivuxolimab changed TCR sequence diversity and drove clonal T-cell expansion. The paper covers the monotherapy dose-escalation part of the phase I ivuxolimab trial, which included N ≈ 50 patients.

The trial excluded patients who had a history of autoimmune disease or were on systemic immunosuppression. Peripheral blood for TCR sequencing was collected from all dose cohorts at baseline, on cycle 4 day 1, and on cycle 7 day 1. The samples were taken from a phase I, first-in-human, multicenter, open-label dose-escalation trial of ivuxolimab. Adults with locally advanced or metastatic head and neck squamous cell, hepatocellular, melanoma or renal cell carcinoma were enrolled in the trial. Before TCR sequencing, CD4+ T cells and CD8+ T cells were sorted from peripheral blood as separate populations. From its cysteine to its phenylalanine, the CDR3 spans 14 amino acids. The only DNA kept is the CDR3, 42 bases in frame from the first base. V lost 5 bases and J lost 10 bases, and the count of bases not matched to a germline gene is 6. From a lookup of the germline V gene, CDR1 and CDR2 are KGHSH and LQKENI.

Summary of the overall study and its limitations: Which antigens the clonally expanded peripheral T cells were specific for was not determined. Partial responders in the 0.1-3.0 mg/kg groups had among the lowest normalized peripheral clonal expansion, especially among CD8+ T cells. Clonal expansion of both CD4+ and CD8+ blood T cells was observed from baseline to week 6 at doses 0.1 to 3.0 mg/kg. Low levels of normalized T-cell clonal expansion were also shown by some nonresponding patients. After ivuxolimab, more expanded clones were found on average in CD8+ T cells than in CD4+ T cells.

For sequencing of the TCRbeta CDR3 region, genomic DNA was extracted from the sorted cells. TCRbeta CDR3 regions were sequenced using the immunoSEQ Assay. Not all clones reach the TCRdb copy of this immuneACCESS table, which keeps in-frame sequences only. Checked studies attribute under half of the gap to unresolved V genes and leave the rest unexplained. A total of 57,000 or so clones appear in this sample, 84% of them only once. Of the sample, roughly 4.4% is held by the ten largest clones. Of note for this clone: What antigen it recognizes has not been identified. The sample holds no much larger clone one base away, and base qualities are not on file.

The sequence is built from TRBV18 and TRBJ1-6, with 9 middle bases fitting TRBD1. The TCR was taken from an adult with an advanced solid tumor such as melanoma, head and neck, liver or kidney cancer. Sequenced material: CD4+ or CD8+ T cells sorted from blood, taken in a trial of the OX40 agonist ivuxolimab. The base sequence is TGTGCCAGCTCAGACCGGGACAGGGACTCACCCCTCCACTTT. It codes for CASSDRDRDSPLHF.